This TCR beta chain appears in the sequencing data of a study of blood T cells in healthy people across ages. Then a second PCR, running about 6 to 12 cycles, was carried out with a sample-barcoded 5' primer and a J-beta primer mix. In TCRdb, the 5' RACE reads were re-called with MiXCR into one record per CDR3 protein. The table lists 500,000 to 550,000 distinct CDR3 sequences, about 25% of them singletons, with just over 8.5% in the top ten. Every sample had a minimum of 7 million PBMCs isolated. This clonotype was counted a few times. The ends lost 3 bases at V and 2 bases at J; junction bases unmatched: 2. The germline CDR1 and CDR2 sequences are SGHTA and FQGNSA. CDR3 length: 15 residues. The sample was also linked to a second study, of T cells of mothers and their children. From that paper: Barcodes and 2-4 random nucleotides were added by M1S in the second PCR.

Sequencing was performed on blood. The rearrangement uses TRBV7-2 and TRBJ1-2; 11 nucleotides align to TRBD1. The sequence was obtained from a boy younger than 18 in good health. The CDR3 region is CASSFRTGGNYGYTF. The CDR3 DNA reads as TGTGCCAGCAGCTTCAGGACAGGGGGCAACTATGGCTACACCTTC. Full variable domain (outside the CDR3, taken from reference TRBV7-2 and TRBJ1-2): GAGVSQSPSNKVTEKGKDVELRCDPISGHTALYWYRQSLGQGLEFLIYFQGNSAPDKSGLPSDRFSAERTGGSVSTLTIQRTQQEDSAVYLCASSFRTGGNYGYTFGSGTRLTVV.